This entry lists 5 T cell receptor beta chains sequenced from one sample in a study of Ad26.COV2.S vaccination and SARS-CoV-2 variants. Repertoires were generated with immunoSEQ multiplex PCR, while TCRdb's copy carries only in-frame clones and drops some. The sample holds about 350,000 clones, 92% seen once. Sequenced material: peripheral blood, taken after recovery from COVID-19. All receptors come from a human donor who had recovered from COVID-19.

The gene calls are TRBV3-1 (or the pseudogene TRBV3-2) and TRBJ2-5, with D maybe TRBD2 (5 bases). V was cut by 4 bases and J by 7 bases, with 19 bases left in between. The CDR3 is 15 amino acids. CDR1 is LGHDT, CDR2 YNNKEL, per germline (reference sequence). For the CDR3, the DNA is TGTGCCAGCAGCCTCCGAGGTCGGGAAATAGGGACCCAGTACTTC. Translation gives CASSLRGREIGTQYF.

The chain couples TRBV28 to TRBJ2-5; 8 nucleotides line up with TRBD1. CDR3 size: 16 residues. J lost 4 bases, V lost 0 bases, and 7 bases had no gene match. Germline lookup yields CDR1 MDHEN and CDR2 SYDVKM. In DNA form, the CDR3 reads TGTGCCAGCAGTTTATGGGCGACAGGGGTTCGAGAGACCCAGTACTTC. As protein: CASSLWATGVRETQYF.

The V and J genes are TRBV6-5 and TRBJ2-1; D is tentatively TRBD1 or TRBD2 (8 bases each). V lost 2 bases to trimming and J lost 8 bases, with 16 bases between them. There are 15 residues in the CDR3. Germline V lookup: CDR1 MNHEY, CDR2 SVGAGI. CDR3 sequence: CASSYTGGRGDEQFF. For the CDR3, the DNA is TGTGCCAGCAGTTACACAGGGGGGCGGGGGGATGAGCAGTTCTTC.

This chain uses TRBV6-6 with TRBJ1-1, with D unclear. CDR1 and CDR2 (germline): MNHNY, SVGAGI (reference sequence). The CDR3 runs to 12 residues. Trimming cost V 5 bases and J 4 bases, with 8 bases left between them. CDR3 sequence: CASSHTRTEAFF. CDR3 bases: TGTGCCAGCAGTCACACTCGCACTGAAGCTTTCTTT.

The chain recombines TRBV12-1 with TRBJ1-2. TRBV12-1 constitutes a pseudogene. This CDR3 is built from 14 residues. CDR3 sequence (DNA): TGTGCCAGCAGGCACGGGACGGATGACTATGGCTACACCTTC. The encoded protein is CASRHGTDDYGYTF.